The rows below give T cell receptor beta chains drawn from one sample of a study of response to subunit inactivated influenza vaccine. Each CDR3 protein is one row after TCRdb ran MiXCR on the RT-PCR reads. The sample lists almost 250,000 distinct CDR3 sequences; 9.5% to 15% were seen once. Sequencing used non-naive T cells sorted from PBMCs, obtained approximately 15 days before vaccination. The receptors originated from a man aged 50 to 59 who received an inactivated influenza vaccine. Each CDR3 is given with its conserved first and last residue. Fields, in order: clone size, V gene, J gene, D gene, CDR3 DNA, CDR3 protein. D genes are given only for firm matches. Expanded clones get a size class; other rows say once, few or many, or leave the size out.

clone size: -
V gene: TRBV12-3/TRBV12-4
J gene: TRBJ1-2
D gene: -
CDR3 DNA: TGTGCCTCTGGAGCTAACTATGGCTACACCTTC
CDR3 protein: CASGANYGYTF

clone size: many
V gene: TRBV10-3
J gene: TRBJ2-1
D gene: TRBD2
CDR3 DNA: TGTGCCACCCGGGGCGGCTTAGCGGGAGGCAAGGGCCGTGAGCAGTTCTTC
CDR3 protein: CATRGGLAGGKGREQFF

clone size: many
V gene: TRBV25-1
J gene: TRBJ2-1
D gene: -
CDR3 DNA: TGTGCCAGCAGTGGGAAAGTAGGCAATGAGCAGTTCTTC
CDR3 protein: CASSGKVGNEQFF

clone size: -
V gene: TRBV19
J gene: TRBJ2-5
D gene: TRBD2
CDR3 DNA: TGTGCCAGTAGTATAGTTTCAGCGGGGGGGCTGGAGACCCAGTACTTC
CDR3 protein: CASSIVSAGGLETQYF

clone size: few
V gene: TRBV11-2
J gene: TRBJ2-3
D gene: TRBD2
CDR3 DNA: TGTGCCAGCAGCTTATCAGCGCGGACTAGCGGGGGGGCGGTTACGCAGTATTTT
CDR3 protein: CASSLSARTSGGAVTQYF

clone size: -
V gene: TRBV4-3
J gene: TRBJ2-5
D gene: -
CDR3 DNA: TGCGCCAGCAGCCAAGATCCCGGGACTCCCTTCAGGAGGACCCAGTACTTC
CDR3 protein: CASSQDPGTPFRRTQYF

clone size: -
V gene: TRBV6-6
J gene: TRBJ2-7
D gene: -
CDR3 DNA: TGTGCCAGCAGTTACGGGATTTACTACGAGCAGTACTTC
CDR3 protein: CASSYGIYYEQYF

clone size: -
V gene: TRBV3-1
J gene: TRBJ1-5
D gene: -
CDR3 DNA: TGTGCCAGCAGCCCAGCGATCACAGTTAATCAGCCCCAGCATTTT
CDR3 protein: CASSPAITVNQPQHF

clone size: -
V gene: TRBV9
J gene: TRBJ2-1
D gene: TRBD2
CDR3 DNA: TGTGCCAGCAGCGTCCGGCCGGGGGGGGGAGACGACAATGAGCAGTTCTTC
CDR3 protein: CASSVRPGGGDDNEQFF

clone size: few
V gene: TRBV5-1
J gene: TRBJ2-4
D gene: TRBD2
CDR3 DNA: TGCGCCAGCAGCTTGGGAGGCGGGAGGGCCGCCAAAAACATTCAGTACTTC
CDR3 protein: CASSLGGGRAAKNIQYF

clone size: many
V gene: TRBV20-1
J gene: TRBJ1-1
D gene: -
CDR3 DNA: TGCAGTGCTAGAAGCCCTTCGACGACTCTGTCTGTAATGAACACTGAAGCTTTCTTT
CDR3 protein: CSARSPSTTLSVMNTEAFF

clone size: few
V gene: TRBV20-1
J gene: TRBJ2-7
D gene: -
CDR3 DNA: TGCAGTGCTAGTGCGGGACGGGTCGAGCAGTACTTC
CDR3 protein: CSASAGRVEQYF

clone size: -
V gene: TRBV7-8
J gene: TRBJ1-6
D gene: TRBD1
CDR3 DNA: TGTGCCAGCAGCTTGGTGACAGGGGGTTCACCCCTCCACTTT
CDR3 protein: CASSLVTGGSPLHF

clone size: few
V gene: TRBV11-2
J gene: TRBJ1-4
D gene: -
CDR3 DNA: TGTGCCAGCAGCGTGGGACGGCGTAATGAAAAACTGTTTTTT
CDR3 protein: CASSVGRRNEKLFF

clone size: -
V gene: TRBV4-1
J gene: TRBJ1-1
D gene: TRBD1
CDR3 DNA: TGCGGCAGCAGCCATCTAGGACAGGCGAACACTGAAGCTTTCTTT
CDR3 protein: CGSSHLGQANTEAFF